The clone carrying this T cell receptor beta chain was recorded a few times. Its antigen is not known. Time point reported: newly diagnosed GD, antithyroid drugs for less than 3 months. Construction of the TCR library relied on RNA isolated from PBMCs. The CDR3 spans 15 residues. V dropped 3 bases and J dropped 5; count of bases not matched to a gene: 8. CDR1 is DFQATT and CDR2 is SNEGSKA in the germline V gene (reference sequence). The sample comes from a study of regulatory T cells in long-lasting Graves disease. Overall study: Antithyroid drug use was under 3 months in newly diagnosed Graves' patients.

Study results and caveats: Lower TCR diversity characterized persistent Graves' patients relative to newly diagnosed patients. Not thyroid tissue but only peripheral blood was studied.

Combining iRepertoire HTBI primers with Arm-PCR of CDR3 regions, the authors built TCR beta libraries. TCRdb used MiXCR to reprocess the multiplex PCR reads, holding one entry per CDR3 protein. The table shows about 380,000 distinct CDR3 sequences, with 15% occurring only once. The J gene is TRBJ2-3, the V gene TRBV20-1; TRBD1 agrees at 10 bases. This TCR came from a female donor with Graves disease. The input for sequencing was peripheral blood mononuclear cells (PBMCs), taken at new diagnosis, from a patient treated with antithyroid drugs. The CDR3 spells CSASDRGQGIDTQYF. CDR3 nucleotide sequence: TGCAGTGCTAGTGACCGGGGACAGGGGATAGATACGCAGTATTTT.